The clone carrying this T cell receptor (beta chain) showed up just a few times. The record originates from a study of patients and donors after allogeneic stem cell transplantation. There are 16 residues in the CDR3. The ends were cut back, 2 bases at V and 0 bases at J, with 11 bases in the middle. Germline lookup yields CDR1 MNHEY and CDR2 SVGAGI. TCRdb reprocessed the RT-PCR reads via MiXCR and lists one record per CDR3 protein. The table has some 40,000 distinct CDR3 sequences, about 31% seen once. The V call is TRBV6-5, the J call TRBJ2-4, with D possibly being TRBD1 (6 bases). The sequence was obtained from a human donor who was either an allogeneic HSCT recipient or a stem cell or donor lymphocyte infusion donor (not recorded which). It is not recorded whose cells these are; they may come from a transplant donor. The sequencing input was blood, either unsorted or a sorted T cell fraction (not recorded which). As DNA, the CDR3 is TGTGCCAGCAGTTACGGGGGCGAGTTAGCCAAAAACATTCAGTACTTC. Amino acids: CASSYGGELAKNIQYF.